The T cell receptor (beta chain) described here comes from a study of early T cells in non-severe SARS-CoV-2 infection (dated by TCRdb to the early 2020s). With respect to the entire study: TCR sequencing used bulk RNA from unsorted whole blood, so alpha and beta chains could not be paired.

Comments on this clonotype: Its antigen has not been determined. It has no much larger one-base neighbor in the sample; base qualities were not kept.

The germline V gene (reference sequence) sets CDR1 to DFQATT and CDR2 to SNEGSKA. V was cut back by 6 bases and J by 0 bases, leaving a gap of 21 bases between them. The CDR3 measures 16 amino acids from cysteine to phenylalanine. Only CDR3 DNA is held: 48 bases, read in frame from base 1. A case-control design nested within a healthcare worker cohort in London, UK, was used, with weekly nasopharyngeal swab PCR tests and blood sampling performed. Between 23 and 31 March 2020, the week of the UK lockdown, healthcare workers were enrolled and then followed up weekly for as long as 16 weeks. Library generation was performed with 5' RACE. The listed sequencing device is NextSeq 500. In the TCR library protocol, unique molecular identifiers were attached to individual cDNA molecules to correct for PCR bias and sequencing error. Both TCR alpha and beta chains were sequenced, and tight co-correlation was observed between alpha and beta sequence abundances in each sample. In the source study's methods: Decombinator V4 was used to annotate TCR sequences for V gene, J gene and CDR3. Expanded TCRs were defined as changing significantly between any two time points under a Poisson model with p below 0.0001. TCR abundances were normalised to the total number of TCRs sequenced per sample and expressed as counts per million. TRAV1-2 paired with TRAJ12, TRAJ20 or TRAJ33 defined MAIT TCRs, while TRAV10 paired with TRAJ18 defined iNKT TCRs. A search of VDJdb, accessed on 1 November 2021, was run for TCRs annotated to CMV, EBV and SARS-CoV-2, with TCRs annotated for multiple antigens excluded. Using fastp trimming at Q25 and MiXCR clonotype assembly, TCRdb reanalyzed the public sequencing data and kept in-frame beta chains. Rows with a matching CDR3 protein are joined into one entry that keeps the most common DNA and genes. The V and J calls come from TCRdb's annotation, not from the publication. The table for this sample lists some 81,000 distinct CDR3 sequences; about 17% of them were counted only once. Approximately 2.9% of the sample goes to the ten largest clones.

General findings and caveats noted by the study authors: VDJdb matching was skewed toward anti-spike CD8 responses and likely underestimated virus-specific expansions by missing private and CD4 specificities.

The source material was whole blood. This sequence was found in an adult who was a healthcare worker with PCR-confirmed SARS-CoV-2 infection or an uninfected control (not recorded which). Here the chain combines TRBV20-1 and TRBJ2-7; tentative D gene TRBD1, with 5 bases matching. Read as DNA, the sequence is TGCAGTGCCGGACATCCGAGGCCCCAGAGCTCCTACGAGCAGTACTTC. The resulting protein is CSAGHPRPQSSYEQYF.